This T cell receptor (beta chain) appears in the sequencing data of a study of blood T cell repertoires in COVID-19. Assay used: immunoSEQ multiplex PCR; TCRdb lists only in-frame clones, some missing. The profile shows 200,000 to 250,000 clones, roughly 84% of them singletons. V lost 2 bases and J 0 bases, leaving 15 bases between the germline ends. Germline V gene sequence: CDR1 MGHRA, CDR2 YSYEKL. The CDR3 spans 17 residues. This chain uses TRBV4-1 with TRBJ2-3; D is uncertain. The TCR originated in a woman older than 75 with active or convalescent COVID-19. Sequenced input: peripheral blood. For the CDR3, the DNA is TGCGCCAGCAGCCAACGGTCGACTGGTTCTAGCACAGATACGCAGTATTTT. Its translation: CASSQRSTGSSTDTQYF.